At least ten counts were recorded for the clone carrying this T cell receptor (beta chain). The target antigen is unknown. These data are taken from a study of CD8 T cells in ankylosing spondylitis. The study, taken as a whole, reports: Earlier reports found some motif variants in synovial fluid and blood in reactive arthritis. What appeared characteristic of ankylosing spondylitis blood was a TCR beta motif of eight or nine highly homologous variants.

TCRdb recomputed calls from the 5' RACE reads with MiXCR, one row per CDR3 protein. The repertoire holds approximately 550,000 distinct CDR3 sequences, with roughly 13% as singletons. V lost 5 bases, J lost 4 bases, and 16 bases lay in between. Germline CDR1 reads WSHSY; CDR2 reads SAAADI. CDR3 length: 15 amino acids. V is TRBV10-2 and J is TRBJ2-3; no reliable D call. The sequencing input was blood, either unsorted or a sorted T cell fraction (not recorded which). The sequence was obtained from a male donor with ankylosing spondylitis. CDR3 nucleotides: TGCGCCAGCAGTAAGGCGGTGTCGGGTGCAGATACGCAGTATTTT. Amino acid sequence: CASSKAVSGADTQYF.